The subject of this entry is one TCR beta chain. Its antigen is not known. TCRdb called the reads again in MiXCR, with one record for every CDR3 protein. The profile shows 20,000 to 25,000 distinct CDR3 sequences, roughly 40% of them singletons. Germline lookup yields CDR1 MDHEN and CDR2 SYDVKM. The V end lost 3 bases, the J end lost 8 bases, and 8 bases lay between the germline ends. This CDR3 is built from 12 residues. The sample is drawn from a study of T cell repertoires in cytomegalovirus infection. Study details: Well-studied HLA-B-restricted epitopes and recently identified HLA-C-restricted epitopes of CMV were both used in the study. From public TCR beta signatures came an indication of both CMV infection and matching HLA type. Study-level findings and limits: There were HLA-C-restricted CMV-specific TCR beta clonotypes dominating the ex vivo response. People with CMV and the relevant HLA were identified by cumulative public TCR beta family frequency.

The sequences come from CD8+ T cells from cultured PBMCs, collected from culture after CMV antigen stimulation. This chain joins TRBV28 and TRBJ2-1, with D uncertain. The receptor was isolated from a human donor in good health (CMV status not recorded). Some clones in this sample may be carry-over from other donors' samples. This CDR3 reads CASSFYRHEQFF. DNA for the CDR3: TGTGCCAGCAGTTTTTACCGACATGAGCAGTTCTTC.